Below are 5 T cell receptor beta chains sequenced from a single sample in a study of neurological immune-mediated disorders. TCRdb analysed the 5' RACE reads with MiXCR anew, one entry per CDR3 protein. The table includes 70,000 to 95,000 distinct CDR3 sequences, around an eighth detected once. Sequenced sample: PBMCs. The source of these receptors is a woman aged 45-60 years in good health.

V usage is TRBV20-1 and J usage is TRBJ2-3, with 7 positions matching TRBD2. The V segment lost 0 bases and the J segment 1 base; nucleotides outside the gene matches: 7. CDR1 is DFQATT, CDR2 SNEGSKA, per germline (reference sequence). The CDR3 has 16 amino acids. The CDR3 DNA follows: TGCAGTGCTAGAGATAGACGAGGACTAGGCACAGATACGCAGTATTTT. Translating gives CSARDRRGLGTDTQYF.

The rearrangement links TRBV7-7 to TRBJ2-5; 10 bases line up with TRBD2. V was pared by 1 base and J by 5 bases, with 10 bases of the junction left unmatched. The CDR3 runs to 17 residues. Germline lookup yields CDR1 SSHAT and CDR2 FNYEAQ (reference sequence). The DNA for the CDR3 is TGTGCCAGCAGCTTAGAGAGGGGGCTAGCGGGGGTCGAGACCCAGTACTTC. Amino acids: CASSLERGLAGVETQYF.

This clonotype was recorded at least ten times. The rearrangement links TRBV28 to TRBJ2-7, with 8 bases matching TRBD2. The CDR3 contains 14 residues. V was pared by 8 bases and J by 2 bases, with 8 bases of the junction left unmatched. Germline CDR1 reads MDHEN; CDR2 reads SYDVKM. This chain's CDR3 is CASRDSGSPYEQYF. CDR3 DNA sequence: TGTGCCAGCCGTGACAGCGGGAGCCCCTACGAGCAGTACTTC.

This chain connects TRBV24-1 to TRBJ2-5, with D perhaps being TRBD1 or TRBD2 (5 bases each). The CDR3 totals 15 residues. Trimming removed 3 bases at V and 5 bases at J, with 15 bases between. The germline V gene has CDR1 KGHDR and CDR2 SFDVKD. CDR3 sequence: CATSDPQGDFETQYF. As DNA, the CDR3 is TGTGCCACCAGTGATCCCCAGGGAGACTTCGAGACCCAGTACTTC.

This clonotype was observed at least ten times. This chain connects TRBV20-1 to TRBJ1-5, with D possibly matching TRBD1 (5 bases). The V and J ends lost 1 base and 10 bases respectively, with 14 bases between them. Per germline, CDR1 DFQATT and CDR2 SNEGSKA (reference sequence). CDR3 length: 13 amino acids. CDR3 nucleotides: TGCAGTGCTAGAGTGGTCAGCCAGGGACCCCAGCATTTT. Translating it yields CSARVVSQGPQHF.